These 11 T cell receptor beta chains were sequenced from one sample in a study of OX40 agonist ivuxolimab in advanced cancers. Library method: the immunoSEQ multiplex PCR assay. TCRdb mirrors the immuneACCESS table, restricted to in-frame sequences. Some clones are absent from its copies; in checked studies, under half trace to an unresolved V gene, and the reason for the others is unknown. This sample has about 21,000 clones in its table, and 70% to 90% of those were observed once. Of the sample, around 38% falls within the top ten clones. Here the sequenced sample was CD4+ or CD8+ T cells sorted from blood, taken in a trial of the OX40 agonist ivuxolimab. The receptors here all came from an adult with an advanced solid tumor such as melanoma, head and neck, liver or kidney cancer.

The chain uses TRBV15 and TRBJ1-1; the D gene is possibly TRBD1 (5 bases). The germline V gene encodes CDR1 LNHNV and CDR2 YYDKDF (reference sequence). Trimming stripped 4 bases from V and 1 base from J, with 13 bases between. The CDR3 contains 15 residues. This CDR3 is CATSTAGLGNTEAFF. CDR3 nucleotide sequence: TGTGCCACCAGCACGGCAGGGTTGGGGAACACTGAAGCTTTCTTT.

This clone has a single count. The V and J genes are TRBV7-9 and TRBJ2-7; 14 nucleotides line up with TRBD2. Germline V CDR1 and CDR2: SEHNR, FQNEAQ (reference sequence). The V segment lost 5 bases and the J segment 1 base; nucleotides outside the gene matches: 7. The CDR3 extends over 17 amino acids. The CDR3 coding sequence is TGTGCCAGCAGCCCCGGACTAGCGGGGGGACTTTCCTACGAGCAGTACTTC. This sequence encodes CASSPGLAGGLSYEQYF. Looking up the rest from reference TRBV7-9 and TRBJ2-7 gives the full variable domain: DTGVSQNPRHKITKRGQNVTFRCDPISEHNRLYWYRQTLGQGPEFLTYFQNEAQLEKSRLLSDRFSAERPKGSFSTLEIQRTEQGDSAMYLCASSPGLAGGLSYEQYFGPGTRLTVT.

J is TRBJ2-7 and V is TRBV27; D might be TRBD1 (6 bases). This CDR3 has 16 residues. V was shortened by 3 bases and J by 6 bases, with 21 bases between the two germline ends. Germline V gene data show CDR1 as MNHEY and CDR2 as SMNVEV (reference sequence). The CDR3 DNA reads TGTGCCAGCAGTTTGATTAGTGGGACAATGGCCGGCGAGCAGTACTTC. Its translation: CASSLISGTMAGEQYF.

V and J are TRBV7-9 and TRBJ2-3; the D is unclear. Trimming removed 3 bases from V and 1 base from J, with 14 bases in between. CDR1 is SEHNR, CDR2 FQNEAQ, per germline (reference sequence). This CDR3 region has 16 residues. CDR3 DNA sequence: TGTGCCAGCAGCTTGCCCCGTGTCCAAGGCACAGATACGCAGTATTTT. It codes for CASSLPRVQGTDTQYF. Looking up the rest from reference TRBV7-9 and TRBJ2-3 gives the full variable domain: DTGVSQNPRHKITKRGQNVTFRCDPISEHNRLYWYRQTLGQGPEFLTYFQNEAQLEKSRLLSDRFSAERPKGSFSTLEIQRTEQGDSAMYLCASSLPRVQGTDTQYFGPGTRLTVL.

The chain couples TRBV6-1 to TRBJ2-7; D is ambiguous. V lost 8 bases and J lost 0, with 5 bases in between. This CDR3 is built from 11 residues. Germline CDR1 and CDR2: MNHNS and SASEGT. CDR3 DNA sequence: TGTGCCAGCTGGGGCTCCTACGAGCAGTACTTC. It is translated as CASWGSYEQYF.

This chain connects TRBV5-8 to TRBJ2-5; D perhaps matches TRBD2 (6 bases). CDR1 and CDR2 (germline): SGHTS, YDEGEE. This CDR3 region has 17 residues. V shed 4 bases and J shed 5 bases, with 24 bases lying between them. CDR3 in amino acids: CASSQSRVLGAGETQYF. The CDR3 coding sequence is TGTGCCAGCAGCCAATCTAGGGTTCTGGGCGCGGGGGAGACCCAGTACTTC.

This clone was detected only once. The CDR3 sequence is CASNSGTSSTDTQYF. Here the CDR3 DNA reads TGTGCCAGCAATTCCGGGACGTCAAGCACAGATACGCAGTATTTT. The chain combines TRBV6-5 with TRBJ2-3; D possibly matches TRBD1 or TRBD2 (5 bases each). The CDR3 runs 15 residues. The germline V gene has CDR1 MNHEY and CDR2 SVGAGI. The V and J ends lost 7 bases and 0 bases respectively, with 14 bases between them.

This clone was seen a few times. J is TRBJ1-4 and V is TRBV7-8; perhaps TRBD1 as D (6 bases). Germline values: CDR1 SGHVS, CDR2 FQNEAQ. V was trimmed by 6 bases and J by 6 bases, leaving 11 bases between them. The CDR3 length is 13 residues. The CDR3 sequence: CASRTGFDEKLFF. For the CDR3, the DNA is TGTGCCAGCAGAACAGGGTTCGATGAAAAACTGTTTTTT.

The chain employs TRBV28 and TRBJ1-5; the match to TRBD1 covers 9 bases. V lost 8 bases to trimming and J lost 6 bases; unmatched junction nucleotides: 11. The CDR3 totals 15 residues. In germline, CDR1 is MDHEN, CDR2 SYDVKM. The CDR3 region is CASAPEGQGFQPQHF. DNA of the CDR3: TGTGCCAGCGCGCCCGAGGGACAGGGTTTTCAGCCCCAGCATTTT.

The V gene is TRBV5-1, the J gene TRBJ1-1; no clear D gene. CDR3 size: 13 residues. V gave up 6 bases and J gave up 2 bases, with 11 bases separating them. The V gene's germline CDR1 is SGHRS and CDR2 YFSETQ. In DNA form, the CDR3 reads TGCGCCAGCACGCTAACGCTCAACACTGAAGCTTTCTTT. Protein sequence: CASTLTLNTEAFF.

In its sample, this clone was seen once. This sequence joins TRBV10-2 and TRBJ1-1, with 9 bases lining up with TRBD1. The CDR3 is 14 amino acids. Germline CDR1 is WSHSY and CDR2 is SAAADI. V lost 0 bases and J lost 10; bases outside the gene matches: 6. This CDR3 reads CASSESIPDRGAFF. The CDR3 nucleotides are TGCGCCAGCAGTGAGTCGATCCCGGACAGGGGAGCTTTCTTT.